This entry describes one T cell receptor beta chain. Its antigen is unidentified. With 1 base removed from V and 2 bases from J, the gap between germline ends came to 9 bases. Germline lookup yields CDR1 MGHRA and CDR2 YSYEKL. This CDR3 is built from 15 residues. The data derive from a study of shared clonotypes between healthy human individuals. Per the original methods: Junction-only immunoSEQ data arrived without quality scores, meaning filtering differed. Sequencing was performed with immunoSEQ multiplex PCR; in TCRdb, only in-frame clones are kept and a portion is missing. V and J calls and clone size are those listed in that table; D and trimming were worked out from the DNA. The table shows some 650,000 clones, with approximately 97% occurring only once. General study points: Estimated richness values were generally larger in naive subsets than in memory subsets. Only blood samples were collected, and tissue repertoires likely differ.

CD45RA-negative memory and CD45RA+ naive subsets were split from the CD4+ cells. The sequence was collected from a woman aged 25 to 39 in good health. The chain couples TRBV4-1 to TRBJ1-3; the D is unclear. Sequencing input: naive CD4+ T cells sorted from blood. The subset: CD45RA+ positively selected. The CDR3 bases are TGCGCCAGCAGCCAAGTTTGGCTGCCTGGAAACACCATATATTTT. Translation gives CASSQVWLPGNTIYF.